The rows below give T cell receptor beta chains drawn from one sample of a study of shared clonotypes between healthy human individuals. The table came from immunoSEQ multiplex PCR; TCRdb's copy has only in-frame clones and leaves some out. The sample has around 200,000 clones, roughly 70% seen once; the top ten hold 10%. The sample was memory CD4+ T cells sorted from blood. These TCRs come from a man aged 25 to 40 in good health. CDR3s include the opening cysteine and the closing phenylalanine or tryptophan. The order of the fields is J gene, V gene, clone size, D gene, CDR3 protein, CDR3 DNA. D genes are given only for firm matches. Not every row has a clone size; where given, it reads once, few, many or a size class.

J gene: TRBJ2-7
V gene: TRBV7-2
clone size: -
D gene: -
CDR3 protein: CASSLSSLNEQYF
CDR3 DNA: TGTGCCAGCAGCTTATCTAGCTTGAACGAGCAGTACTTC

J gene: TRBJ2-7
V gene: TRBV28
clone size: -
D gene: -
CDR3 protein: CASSSPRVVGNEQYF
CDR3 DNA: TGTGCCAGCAGTTCCCCGCGCGTGGTAGGGAACGAGCAGTACTTC

J gene: TRBJ2-7
V gene: TRBV20-1
clone size: few
D gene: -
CDR3 protein: CSATDREQYF
CDR3 DNA: TGCAGTGCTACCGATCGGGAGCAGTACTTC

J gene: TRBJ2-1
V gene: TRBV14
clone size: few
D gene: TRBD2
CDR3 protein: CASSQFLLAGAHNEQFF
CDR3 DNA: TGTGCCAGCAGCCAATTTTTATTAGCGGGAGCACACAATGAGCAGTTCTTC

J gene: TRBJ2-1
V gene: TRBV5-1
clone size: -
D gene: -
CDR3 protein: CASSPEVGTYNEQFF
CDR3 DNA: TGCGCCAGCAGCCCAGAAGTGGGGACCTACAATGAGCAGTTCTTC

J gene: TRBJ2-7
V gene: TRBV6-1
clone size: many
D gene: -
CDR3 protein: CASKTWPASSYEQYF
CDR3 DNA: TGTGCCAGCAAAACCTGGCCAGCAAGCTCCTACGAGCAGTACTTC

J gene: TRBJ2-7
V gene: TRBV5-1
clone size: few
D gene: TRBD2
CDR3 protein: CASSPGLAGAEQYF
CDR3 DNA: TGCGCCAGCAGCCCGGGACTAGCGGGAGCCGAGCAGTACTTC

J gene: TRBJ1-3
V gene: TRBV29-1
clone size: -
D gene: TRBD1
CDR3 protein: CSVGQGDTIYF
CDR3 DNA: TGCAGCGTGGGACAGGGGGACACCATATATTTT

J gene: TRBJ1-5
V gene: TRBV28
clone size: -
D gene: -
CDR3 protein: CAGGAHQPQHF
CDR3 DNA: TGTGCCGGGGGGGCGCATCAGCCCCAGCATTTT

J gene: TRBJ1-2
V gene: TRBV2
clone size: -
D gene: -
CDR3 protein: CASSVRQAGYGYTF
CDR3 DNA: TGTGCCAGCAGCGTTCGACAGGCTGGCTATGGCTACACCTTC

J gene: TRBJ2-1
V gene: TRBV18
clone size: -
D gene: -
CDR3 protein: CASSPNGAYNEQFF
CDR3 DNA: TGTGCCAGCTCACCCAACGGGGCCTACAATGAGCAGTTCTTC

J gene: TRBJ2-7
V gene: TRBV14
clone size: -
D gene: -
CDR3 protein: CASSQDTIEQYF
CDR3 DNA: TGTGCCAGCAGCCAGGACACGATCGAGCAGTACTTC

J gene: TRBJ2-1
V gene: TRBV11-2
clone size: -
D gene: -
CDR3 protein: CASSLVSGYYNEQFF
CDR3 DNA: TGTGCCAGCAGCTTAGTCAGCGGTTACTACAATGAGCAGTTCTTC

J gene: TRBJ2-2
V gene: TRBV28
clone size: -
D gene: -
CDR3 protein: CATLRGGATTGELFF
CDR3 DNA: TGTGCCACTCTACGTGGGGGGGCCACCACCGGGGAGCTGTTTTTT

J gene: TRBJ2-2
V gene: TRBV18
clone size: once
D gene: TRBD2
CDR3 protein: CASSPSPGGRAGELFF
CDR3 DNA: TGTGCCAGCTCACCCTCCCCGGGAGGGCGAGCCGGGGAGCTGTTTTTT

J gene: TRBJ2-1
V gene: TRBV6-1
clone size: -
D gene: -
CDR3 protein: CASSVDSSSYNEQFF
CDR3 DNA: TGTGCCAGCAGTGTGGACTCGAGCTCCTACAATGAGCAGTTCTTC

J gene: TRBJ1-2
V gene: TRBV5-1
clone size: few
D gene: -
CDR3 protein: CASSFRDQRGYTF
CDR3 DNA: TGCGCCAGCAGCTTCCGGGACCAGCGGGGCTACACCTTC

J gene: TRBJ2-7
V gene: TRBV5-4
clone size: -
D gene: -
CDR3 protein: CASSLYGSRTDEQYF
CDR3 DNA: TGTGCCAGCAGCTTGTATGGCAGCCGGACCGACGAGCAGTACTTC

J gene: TRBJ2-5
V gene: TRBV27
clone size: -
D gene: -
CDR3 protein: CASGWGETQYF
CDR3 DNA: TGTGCCAGCGGGTGGGGGGAGACCCAGTACTTC

J gene: TRBJ1-5
V gene: TRBV6-1
clone size: few
D gene: -
CDR3 protein: CASSETGVQSSNQPQHF
CDR3 DNA: TGTGCCAGCAGTGAAACGGGGGTACAAAGTTCCAATCAGCCCCAGCATTTT

J gene: TRBJ2-3
V gene: TRBV18
clone size: -
D gene: TRBD2
CDR3 protein: CASSPGSGTDTQYF
CDR3 DNA: TGTGCCAGCTCACCGGGTAGCGGGACAGATACGCAGTATTTT

J gene: TRBJ2-1
V gene: TRBV18
clone size: -
D gene: -
CDR3 protein: CASSPPGQQFYNEQFF
CDR3 DNA: TGTGCCAGCTCACCACCCGGACAGCAATTCTACAATGAGCAGTTCTTC

J gene: TRBJ2-7
V gene: TRBV28
clone size: -
D gene: -
CDR3 protein: CASSLGTSSLYEQYF
CDR3 DNA: TGTGCCAGCAGTTTGGGCACAAGCTCTCTCTACGAGCAGTACTTC

J gene: TRBJ1-5
V gene: TRBV28
clone size: few
D gene: TRBD1
CDR3 protein: CASSPGGNNQPQHF
CDR3 DNA: TGTGCCAGCAGTCCAGGGGGCAACAATCAGCCCCAGCATTTT

J gene: TRBJ2-1
V gene: TRBV6-5
clone size: -
D gene: TRBD2
CDR3 protein: CASSYTPSGAYNEQFF
CDR3 DNA: TGTGCCAGCAGTTACACCCCTAGCGGGGCCTACAATGAGCAGTTCTTC

J gene: TRBJ2-7
V gene: TRBV2
clone size: -
D gene: -
CDR3 protein: CASSEEGIGGEQYF
CDR3 DNA: TGTGCCAGCAGCGAAGAGGGGATCGGGGGCGAGCAGTACTTC

J gene: TRBJ2-1
V gene: TRBV5-8
clone size: once
D gene: TRBD1
CDR3 protein: CASSRTGLDNEQFF
CDR3 DNA: TGTGCCAGCTCTCGGACAGGTTTGGACAATGAGCAGTTCTTC

J gene: TRBJ2-1
V gene: TRBV19
clone size: few
D gene: TRBD2
CDR3 protein: CASSVSGSRGNEQFF
CDR3 DNA: TGTGCCAGTAGTGTTAGCGGGAGTCGGGGCAATGAGCAGTTCTTC

J gene: TRBJ2-1
V gene: TRBV19
clone size: -
D gene: TRBD2
CDR3 protein: CASRSVSSGYNEQFF
CDR3 DNA: TGTGCCAGTAGGTCCGTGTCTAGCGGCTACAATGAGCAGTTCTTC

J gene: TRBJ2-7
V gene: TRBV27
clone size: once
D gene: TRBD2
CDR3 protein: CASRRLADAYEQYF
CDR3 DNA: TGTGCCAGCAGGCGACTAGCGGATGCCTACGAGCAGTACTTC

J gene: TRBJ2-7
V gene: TRBV30
clone size: -
D gene: -
CDR3 protein: CAWSARQDEYF
CDR3 DNA: TGTGCCTGGAGTGCGCGACAGGATGAGTACTTC

J gene: TRBJ1-4
V gene: TRBV9
clone size: -
D gene: -
CDR3 protein: CASSVQGANEKLFF
CDR3 DNA: TGTGCCAGCAGCGTACAAGGGGCCAATGAAAAACTGTTTTTT

J gene: TRBJ2-5
V gene: TRBV28
clone size: -
D gene: TRBD1
CDR3 protein: CASSETGLETQYF
CDR3 DNA: TGTGCCAGCAGCGAGACAGGGCTAGAGACCCAGTACTTC

J gene: TRBJ2-7
V gene: TRBV11-2
clone size: -
D gene: -
CDR3 protein: CASSLWGSSYEQYF
CDR3 DNA: TGTGCCAGCAGCTTATGGGGGAGCTCCTACGAGCAGTACTTC

J gene: TRBJ2-1
V gene: TRBV14
clone size: -
D gene: -
CDR3 protein: CASSQLGPHVDEQFF
CDR3 DNA: TGTGCCAGCAGCCAGTTGGGACCGCACGTCGATGAGCAGTTCTTC

J gene: TRBJ1-5
V gene: TRBV11-1
clone size: -
D gene: -
CDR3 protein: CASSSSQGPYQPQHF
CDR3 DNA: TGTGCCAGCAGCTCCAGCCAGGGCCCCTATCAGCCCCAGCATTTT

J gene: TRBJ1-2
V gene: TRBV11-2
clone size: -
D gene: -
CDR3 protein: CASSLGSYGYTF
CDR3 DNA: TGTGCCAGCAGCTTAGGAAGCTATGGCTACACCTTC

J gene: TRBJ2-7
V gene: TRBV23-1
clone size: -
D gene: -
CDR3 protein: CASSPSTYEQYF
CDR3 DNA: TGCGCCAGCAGTCCGTCGACCTACGAGCAGTACTTC

J gene: TRBJ1-2
V gene: TRBV5-4
clone size: -
D gene: -
CDR3 protein: CASSGTNYGYTF
CDR3 DNA: TGTGCCAGCAGCGGGACAAATTATGGCTACACCTTC

J gene: TRBJ2-7
V gene: TRBV6-6
clone size: -
D gene: -
CDR3 protein: CASSYSEPLGEQYF
CDR3 DNA: TGTGCCAGCAGTTACTCGGAACCCCTTGGGGAGCAGTACTTC

J gene: TRBJ2-7
V gene: TRBV6-1
clone size: -
D gene: -
CDR3 protein: CASSESALSEQYF
CDR3 DNA: TGTGCCAGCAGTGAATCGGCGCTATCCGAGCAGTACTTC

J gene: TRBJ2-3
V gene: TRBV7-6
clone size: once
D gene: -
CDR3 protein: CASSPAGTTSTDTQYF
CDR3 DNA: TGTGCCAGCAGCCCGGCCGGGACAACAAGCACAGATACGCAGTATTTT

J gene: TRBJ2-3
V gene: TRBV5-1
clone size: once
D gene: TRBD1
CDR3 protein: CASSLDRGTDTQYF
CDR3 DNA: TGCGCCAGCAGCTTGGACAGGGGGACAGATACGCAGTATTTT

J gene: TRBJ2-7
V gene: TRBV5-1
clone size: -
D gene: -
CDR3 protein: CASRPDNYEQYF
CDR3 DNA: TGCGCCAGCAGACCCGACAATTACGAGCAGTACTTC

J gene: TRBJ1-3
V gene: TRBV28
clone size: -
D gene: -
CDR3 protein: CASSLLGSGGSNTIYF
CDR3 DNA: TGTGCCAGCAGTTTATTAGGGTCGGGTGGGAGTAACACCATATATTTT

J gene: TRBJ2-3
V gene: TRBV29-1
clone size: -
D gene: TRBD2
CDR3 protein: CSVVKAGSTDTQYF
CDR3 DNA: TGCAGCGTTGTGAAAGCGGGAAGCACAGATACGCAGTATTTT

J gene: TRBJ2-7
V gene: TRBV5-8
clone size: -
D gene: -
CDR3 protein: CASSLGKQGVSYEQYF
CDR3 DNA: TGTGCCAGCAGCTTGGGGAAACAGGGAGTTTCCTACGAGCAGTACTTC

J gene: TRBJ2-3
V gene: TRBV9
clone size: few
D gene: -
CDR3 protein: CASSVSSQTDTQYF
CDR3 DNA: TGTGCCAGCAGCGTATCTAGCCAGACAGATACGCAGTATTTT

J gene: TRBJ2-7
V gene: TRBV2
clone size: few
D gene: -
CDR3 protein: CASSRVTYEQYF
CDR3 DNA: TGTGCCAGCAGTCGGGTTACCTACGAGCAGTACTTC

J gene: TRBJ2-6
V gene: TRBV6-5
clone size: -
D gene: -
CDR3 protein: CASSGRSSGANVLTF
CDR3 DNA: TGTGCCAGCAGTGGTAGATCCTCTGGGGCCAACGTCCTGACTTTC

J gene: TRBJ2-1
V gene: TRBV29-1
clone size: once
D gene: -
CDR3 protein: CSVEGGVGDEQFF
CDR3 DNA: TGCAGCGTTGAAGGAGGGGTGGGCGATGAGCAGTTCTTC